This TCR beta chain came from a study of cytomegalovirus exposure and HLA in healthy donors. General study findings and limits: For cytomegalovirus status, the classifier reportedly gave diagnoses with high specificity and sensitivity. Later examination showed HLA-associated TCR beta chains had greater clonal expansion than equally common others.

For this clone: Antigen: not known.

Healthy bone marrow donors made up the cohort. Germline CDR1 MNHEY, CDR2 SVGAGI. The CDR3 consists of 14 residues. V was cut by 4 bases and J by 6 bases, with 15 bases left in between. This PCR relied on a set of 60 Vbeta primers and 13 Jbeta primers. Generated by immunoSEQ multiplex PCR, the TCRdb table keeps only in-frame clones and is missing some. In the table there are approximately 120,000 clones, 70% to 85% of which are singletons. This clonotype was sampled from a woman in her thirties or forties in good health and CMV-seropositive. The sequenced sample was PBMCs. V and J are TRBV6-5 and TRBJ1-2; the D is unclear. This CDR3 reads CASSSQDGRNGYTF. In DNA, the CDR3 is TGTGCCAGCAGTTCCCAGGACGGGAGGAATGGCTACACCTTC.